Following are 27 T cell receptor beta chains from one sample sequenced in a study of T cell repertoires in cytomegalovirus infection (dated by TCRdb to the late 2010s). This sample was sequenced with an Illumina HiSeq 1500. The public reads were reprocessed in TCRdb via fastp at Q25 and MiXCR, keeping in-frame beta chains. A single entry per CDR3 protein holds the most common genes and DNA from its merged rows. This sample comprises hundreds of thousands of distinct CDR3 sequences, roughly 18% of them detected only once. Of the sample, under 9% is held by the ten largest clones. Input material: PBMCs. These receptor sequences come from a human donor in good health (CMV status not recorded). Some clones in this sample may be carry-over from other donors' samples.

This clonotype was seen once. The CDR3 is CSALTSRGYNEQFF. The CDR3 bases are TGCAGTGCTCTGACTAGTCGGGGCTACAATGAGCAGTTCTTC. The chain employs TRBV20-1 and TRBJ2-1, with a tentative D call TRBD2 (6 bases). Germline V CDR1 and CDR2: DFQATT, SNEGSKA (reference sequence). There are 14 residues in the CDR3. Between the trimmed V and J ends, which lost 5 bases and 3 bases, there was a span of 14 bases.

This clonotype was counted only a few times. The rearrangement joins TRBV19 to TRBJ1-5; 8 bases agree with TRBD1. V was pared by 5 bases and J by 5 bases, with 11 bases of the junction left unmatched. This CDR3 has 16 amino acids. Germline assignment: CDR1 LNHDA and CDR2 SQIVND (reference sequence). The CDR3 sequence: CASSQGAGQLHQPQHF. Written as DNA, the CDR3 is TGTGCCAGTAGTCAGGGGGCGGGACAGCTACATCAGCCCCAGCATTTT.

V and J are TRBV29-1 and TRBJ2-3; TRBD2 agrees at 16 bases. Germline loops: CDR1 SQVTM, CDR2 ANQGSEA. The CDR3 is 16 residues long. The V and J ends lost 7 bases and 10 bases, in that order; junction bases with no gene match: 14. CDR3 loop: CSAAGTSGGANHPQYF. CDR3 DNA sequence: TGCAGCGCAGCGGGGACTAGCGGGGGGGCCAATCATCCGCAGTATTTT.

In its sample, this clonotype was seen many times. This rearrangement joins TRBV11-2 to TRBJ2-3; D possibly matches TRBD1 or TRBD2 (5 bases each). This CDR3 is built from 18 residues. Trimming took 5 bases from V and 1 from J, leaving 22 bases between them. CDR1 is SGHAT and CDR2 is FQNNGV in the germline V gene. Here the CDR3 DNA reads TGTGCCAGCAGCATGCTCCGGGGCCATCCGCCTGGCACAGATACGCAGTATTTT. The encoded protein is CASSMLRGHPPGTDTQYF.

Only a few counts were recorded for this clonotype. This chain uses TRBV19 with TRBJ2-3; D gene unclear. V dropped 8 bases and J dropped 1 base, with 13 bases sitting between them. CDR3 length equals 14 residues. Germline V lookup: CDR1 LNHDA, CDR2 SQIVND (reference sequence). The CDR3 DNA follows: TGTGCCAGTGCGGTCGGGTACGGCACAGATACGCAGTATTTT. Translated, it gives CASAVGYGTDTQYF. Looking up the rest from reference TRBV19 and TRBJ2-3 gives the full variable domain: DGGITQSPKYLFRKEGQNVTLSCEQNLNHDAMYWYRQDPGQGLRLIYYSQIVNDFQKGDIAEGYSVSREKKESFPLTVTSAQKNPTAFYLCASAVGYGTDTQYFGPGTRLTVL.

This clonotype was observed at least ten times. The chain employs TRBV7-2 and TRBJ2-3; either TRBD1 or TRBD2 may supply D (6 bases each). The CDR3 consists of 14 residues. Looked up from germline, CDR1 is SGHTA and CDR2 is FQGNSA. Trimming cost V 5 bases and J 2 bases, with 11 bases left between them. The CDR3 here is CASSGGPITDTQYF. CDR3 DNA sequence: TGTGCCAGCAGCGGGGGGCCCATCACAGATACGCAGTATTTT.

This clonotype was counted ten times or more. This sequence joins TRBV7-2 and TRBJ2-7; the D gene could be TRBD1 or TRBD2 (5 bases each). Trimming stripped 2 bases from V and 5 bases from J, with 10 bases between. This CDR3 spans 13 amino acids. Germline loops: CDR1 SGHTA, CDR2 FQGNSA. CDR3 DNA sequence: TGTGCCAGCAGCTTAAGTCGAGGGGACGAGCAGTACTTC. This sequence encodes CASSLSRGDEQYF.

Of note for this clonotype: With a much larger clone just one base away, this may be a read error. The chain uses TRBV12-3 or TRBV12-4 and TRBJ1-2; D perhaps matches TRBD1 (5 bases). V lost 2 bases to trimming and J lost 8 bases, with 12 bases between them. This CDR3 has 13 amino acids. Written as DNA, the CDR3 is TGTGCCAGCAGTTTATGGGCAGGGATCGGCTACACCTTC. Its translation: CASSLWAGIGYTF.

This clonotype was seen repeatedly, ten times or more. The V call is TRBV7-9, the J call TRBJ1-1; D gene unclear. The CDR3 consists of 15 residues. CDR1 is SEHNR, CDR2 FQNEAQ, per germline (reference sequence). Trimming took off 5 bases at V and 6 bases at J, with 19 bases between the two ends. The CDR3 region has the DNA TGTGCCAGCAGCCACCTCGGGGTTGAAGTCGCTGAAGCTTTCTTT. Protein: CASSHLGVEVAEAFF.

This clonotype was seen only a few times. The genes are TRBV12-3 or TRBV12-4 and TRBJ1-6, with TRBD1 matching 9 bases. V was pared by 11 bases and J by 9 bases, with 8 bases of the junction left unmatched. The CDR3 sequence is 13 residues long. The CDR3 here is CASTGQGISPLHF. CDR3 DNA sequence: TGTGCCTCCACGGGACAGGGTATTTCACCCCTCCACTTT.

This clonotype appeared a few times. This CDR3 is CASSHLPVRGAYQETQYF. The DNA for the CDR3 is TGCGCCAGCAGCCACCTGCCGGTCCGGGGGGCATACCAAGAGACCCAGTACTTC. The genes are TRBV4-1 and TRBJ2-5; a weak D match, TRBD2 (7 bases). The germline V and J ends were trimmed by 3 bases and 0 bases, with 20 bases remaining between them. CDR3 size: 18 residues. Germline V gene sequence: CDR1 MGHRA, CDR2 YSYEKL.

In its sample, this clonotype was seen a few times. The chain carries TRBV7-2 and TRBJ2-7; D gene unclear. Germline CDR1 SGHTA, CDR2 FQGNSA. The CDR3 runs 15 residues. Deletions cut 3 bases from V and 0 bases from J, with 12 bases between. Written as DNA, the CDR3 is TGTGCCAGCAGCTTCGGGTATTATGGCTCCTACGAGCAGTACTTC. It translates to CASSFGYYGSYEQYF.

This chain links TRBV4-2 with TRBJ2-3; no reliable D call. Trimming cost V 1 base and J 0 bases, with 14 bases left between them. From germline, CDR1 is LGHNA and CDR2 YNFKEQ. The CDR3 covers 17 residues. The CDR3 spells CASSQASRVASTDTQYF. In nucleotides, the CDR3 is TGTGCCAGCAGCCAAGCGAGCCGGGTCGCTAGCACAGATACGCAGTATTTT.

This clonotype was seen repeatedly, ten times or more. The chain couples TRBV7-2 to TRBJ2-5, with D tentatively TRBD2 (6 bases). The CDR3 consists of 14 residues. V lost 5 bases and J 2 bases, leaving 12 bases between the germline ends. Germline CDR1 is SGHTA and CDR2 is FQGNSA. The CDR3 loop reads CASSPLTSQETQYF. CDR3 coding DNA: TGTGCCAGCAGCCCTTTGACTAGTCAAGAGACCCAGTACTTC.

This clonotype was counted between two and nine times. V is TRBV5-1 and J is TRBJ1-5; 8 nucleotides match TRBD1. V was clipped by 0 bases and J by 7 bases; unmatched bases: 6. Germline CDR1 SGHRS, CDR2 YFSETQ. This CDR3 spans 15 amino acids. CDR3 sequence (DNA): TGCGCCAGCAGCTTGGCCACAGGGGGTGGCCAGCCCCAGCATTTT. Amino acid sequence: CASSLATGGGQPQHF.

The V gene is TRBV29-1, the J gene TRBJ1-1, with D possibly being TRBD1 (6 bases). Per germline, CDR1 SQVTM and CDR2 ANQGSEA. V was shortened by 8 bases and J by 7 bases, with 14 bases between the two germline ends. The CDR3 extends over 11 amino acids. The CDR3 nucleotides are TGCAGCACCCAACAGGGTGTTGAAGCTTTCTTT. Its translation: CSTQQGVEAFF.

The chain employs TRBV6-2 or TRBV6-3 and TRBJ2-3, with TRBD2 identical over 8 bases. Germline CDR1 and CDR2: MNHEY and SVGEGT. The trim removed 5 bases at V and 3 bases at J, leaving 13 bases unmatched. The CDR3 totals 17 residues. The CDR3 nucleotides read TGTGCCAGCAGTCCCCGGGATGGGCAGCGGGAGACAGATACGCAGTATTTT. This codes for CASSPRDGQRETDTQYF.

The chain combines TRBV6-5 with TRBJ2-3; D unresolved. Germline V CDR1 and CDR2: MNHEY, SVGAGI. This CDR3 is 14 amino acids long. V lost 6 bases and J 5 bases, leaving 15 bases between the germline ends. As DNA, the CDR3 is TGTGCCAGCAGAAAGGGCCCCCAAAGAGATACGCAGTATTTT. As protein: CASRKGPQRDTQYF.

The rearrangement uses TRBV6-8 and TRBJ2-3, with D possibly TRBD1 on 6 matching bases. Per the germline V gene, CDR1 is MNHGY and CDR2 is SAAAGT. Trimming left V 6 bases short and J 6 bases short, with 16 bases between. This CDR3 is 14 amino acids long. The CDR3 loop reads CASRRIQGVDTQYF. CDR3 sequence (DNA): TGTGCCAGCAGACGAATACAGGGTGTCGATACGCAGTATTTT.

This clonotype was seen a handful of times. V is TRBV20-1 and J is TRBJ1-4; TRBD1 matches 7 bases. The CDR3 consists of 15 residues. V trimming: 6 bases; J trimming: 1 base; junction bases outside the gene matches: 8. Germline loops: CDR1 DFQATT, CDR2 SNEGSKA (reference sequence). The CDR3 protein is CSAGGGVGTNEKLFF. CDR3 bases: TGCAGTGCGGGAGGGGGCGTAGGAACTAATGAAAAACTGTTTTTT.

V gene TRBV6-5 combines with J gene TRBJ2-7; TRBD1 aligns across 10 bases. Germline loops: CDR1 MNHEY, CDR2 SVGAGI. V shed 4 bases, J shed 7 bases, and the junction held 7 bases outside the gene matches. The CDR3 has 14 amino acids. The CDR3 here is CASSFGTGAGEQYF. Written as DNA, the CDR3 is TGTGCCAGCAGTTTCGGGACAGGGGCGGGAGAGCAGTACTTC.

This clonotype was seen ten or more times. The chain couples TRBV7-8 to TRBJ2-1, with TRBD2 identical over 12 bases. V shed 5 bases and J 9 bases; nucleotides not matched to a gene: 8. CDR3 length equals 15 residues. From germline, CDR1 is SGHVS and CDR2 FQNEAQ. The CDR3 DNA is TGTGCCAGCAGCCAACTAGCGGGAGGAGTTGGTGAGCAGTTCTTC. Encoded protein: CASSQLAGGVGEQFF. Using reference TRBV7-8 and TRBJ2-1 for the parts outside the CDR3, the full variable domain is GAGVSQSPRYKVAKRGQDVALRCDPISGHVSLFWYQQALGQGPEFLTYFQNEAQLDKSGLPSDRFFAERPEGSVSTLKIQRTQQEDSAVYLCASSQLAGGVGEQFFGPGTRLTVL.

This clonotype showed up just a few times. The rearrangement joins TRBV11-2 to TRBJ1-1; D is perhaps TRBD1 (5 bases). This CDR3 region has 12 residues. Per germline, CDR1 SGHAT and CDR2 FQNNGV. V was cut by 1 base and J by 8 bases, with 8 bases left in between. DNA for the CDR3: TGTGCCAGCAGCTTAGGGGGGTGGGAAGCTTTCTTT. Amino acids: CASSLGGWEAFF.

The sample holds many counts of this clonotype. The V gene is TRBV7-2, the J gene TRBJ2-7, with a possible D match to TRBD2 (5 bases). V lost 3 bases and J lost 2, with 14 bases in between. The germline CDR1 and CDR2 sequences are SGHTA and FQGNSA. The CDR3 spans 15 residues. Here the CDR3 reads CASSLDSITAYEQYF. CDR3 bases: TGTGCCAGCAGCTTGGACTCAATAACCGCCTACGAGCAGTACTTC.

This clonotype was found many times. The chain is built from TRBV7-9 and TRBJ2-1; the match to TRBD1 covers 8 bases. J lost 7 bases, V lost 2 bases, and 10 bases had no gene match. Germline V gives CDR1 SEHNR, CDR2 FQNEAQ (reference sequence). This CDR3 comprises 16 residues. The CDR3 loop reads CASSLPDRDLENEQFF. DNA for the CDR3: TGTGCCAGCAGCTTACCGGACAGGGACCTAGAGAATGAGCAGTTCTTC.

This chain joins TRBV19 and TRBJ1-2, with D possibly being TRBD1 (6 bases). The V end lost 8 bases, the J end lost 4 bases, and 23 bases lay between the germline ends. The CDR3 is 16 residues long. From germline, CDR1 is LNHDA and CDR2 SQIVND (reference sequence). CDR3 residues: CASVPDPQGIVYGYTF. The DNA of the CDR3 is TGTGCCAGTGTCCCCGACCCACAGGGAATTGTCTATGGCTACACCTTC.

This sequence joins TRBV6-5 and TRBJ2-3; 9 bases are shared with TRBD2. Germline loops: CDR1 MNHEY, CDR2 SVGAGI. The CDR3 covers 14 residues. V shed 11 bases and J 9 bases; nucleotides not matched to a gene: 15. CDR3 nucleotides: TGTGCCGCCGCAAACCTAGCGGGAAGACGGACGCAGTATTTT. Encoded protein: CAAANLAGRRTQYF.